These 20 T cell receptor beta chains were sequenced from one sample in a study of shared clonotypes between healthy human individuals. CD45RO-negative, CCR7-selected cells formed the naive CD8 fraction, which excluded terminally differentiated effector memory CD45RA+ cells. The repertoire was sequenced with immunoSEQ multiplex PCR; TCRdb's copy has only in-frame clones and lacks some. The table records under 1 million clones, 96% of them present only once. Sequences were obtained from naive CD8+ T cells sorted from blood. The receptors derive from a man aged 25-45 years in good health.

A word on this clone: Distinct nucleotide sequences in the sample also encode this CDR3. The chain has TRBV27 and TRBJ2-7; D unresolved. The V end was cut by 2 bases, the J end by 2 bases, with 7 bases between. This CDR3 contains 13 residues. Per germline, CDR1 MNHEY and CDR2 SMNVEV (reference sequence). CDR3 residues: CASSLGQTYEQYF. CDR3 nucleotides: TGTGCCAGCAGTTTAGGGCAGACCTACGAGCAGTACTTC.

The chain employs TRBV4-1 and TRBJ2-7; TRBD1 aligns across 11 bases. This CDR3 contains 14 residues. Looked up from germline, CDR1 is MGHRA and CDR2 is YSYEKL. V dropped 8 bases and J dropped 7; count of bases not matched to a gene: 10. The CDR3 DNA follows: TGCGCCAGCGGGGTGGACAGGGGGCACGGTGAGCAGTACTTC. Amino acids: CASGVDRGHGEQYF.

This chain uses TRBV4-3 with TRBJ1-2; D perhaps matches TRBD1 (5 bases). The germline CDR1 and CDR2 sequences are LGHNA and YSLEER. The CDR3 has 15 amino acids. Trimming removed 0 bases at V and 4 bases at J, with 12 bases between. The CDR3 protein is CASSQETGLLYGYTF. In DNA, the CDR3 is TGCGCCAGCAGCCAAGAAACAGGTTTACTCTATGGCTACACCTTC.

The chain couples TRBV30 to TRBJ1-2, with a weak D call TRBD1 (5 bases). The CDR3 loop spans 16 amino acids. Germline V gives CDR1 GTSNPN, CDR2 SVGIG (reference sequence). V gave up 2 bases and J gave up 0 bases, with 16 bases separating them. CDR3 sequence reads: CAWSPHPLGANYGYTF. CDR3 bases: TGTGCCTGGAGTCCCCACCCGCTAGGGGCTAACTATGGCTACACCTTC.

This clone was seen only a few times. The chain uses TRBV5-6 and TRBJ2-7; TRBD1 agrees at 8 bases. The germline CDR1 and CDR2 sequences are SGHDT and YYEEEE. This CDR3 is built from 17 residues. V was pared by 4 bases and J by 1 base, with 13 bases of the junction left unmatched. Here the CDR3 DNA reads TGTGCCAGCAGCCCCCCCCTGGGGACAGGCCTGTCCTACGAGCAGTACTTC. Translated: CASSPPLGTGLSYEQYF.

The chain joins TRBV15 to TRBJ2-5, with D unclear. Germline values: CDR1 LNHNV, CDR2 YYDKDF (reference sequence). The CDR3 is 15 residues long. Trimming left V 3 bases short and J 5 bases short, with 16 bases between. The CDR3 sequence is CATSSLTESWETQYF. The CDR3 coding sequence is TGTGCCACCAGCAGTCTAACAGAAAGTTGGGAGACCCAGTACTTC.

The genes are TRBV9 and TRBJ2-3; 7 bases are shared with TRBD2. Losses at the gene ends were 0 bases for V and 2 bases for J; bases not matched to a gene: 12. CDR1 is SGDLS and CDR2 is YYNGEE in the germline V gene. This CDR3 region has 18 residues. This CDR3 is CASSVGQATSQITDTQYF. Here the CDR3 DNA reads TGTGCCAGCAGCGTAGGTCAGGCGACTAGCCAAATCACAGATACGCAGTATTTT.

The chain carries TRBV7-9 and TRBJ1-3; weak D call: TRBD1 (5 bases). The V end lost 5 bases, the J end lost 1 base, and 21 bases lay between the germline ends. Per germline, CDR1 SEHNR and CDR2 FQNEAQ (reference sequence). The CDR3 covers 18 residues. The CDR3 bases are TGTGCCAGCAGCACATCAAGTTGGGGCGGGGTTTCTGGAAACACCATATATTTT. This encodes CASSTSSWGGVSGNTIYF.

The chain couples TRBV5-1 to TRBJ2-3, with 9 bases aligning to TRBD2. Trimming cost V 0 bases and J 2 bases; bases outside gene matches: 4. CDR3 length equals 16 residues. From germline, CDR1 is SGHRS and CDR2 YFSETQ. This CDR3 is CASSLGIAGVTDTQYF. The CDR3 nucleotides are TGCGCCAGCAGCTTGGGAATAGCGGGAGTCACAGATACGCAGTATTTT.

V is TRBV28 and J is TRBJ2-5; D possibly corresponds to TRBD2 (6 bases). The CDR3 is 14 residues long. V dropped 7 bases and J dropped 5 bases, with 17 bases sitting between them. The germline V gene encodes CDR1 MDHEN and CDR2 SYDVKM. DNA of the CDR3: TGTGCCAGCACCACTAGACCCCGGGGGGAGACCCAGTACTTC. This translates into CASTTRPRGETQYF.

The chain employs TRBV10-3 and TRBJ2-7; maybe TRBD2 (5 bases). CDR3 length: 14 amino acids. Trimming took 8 bases from V and 3 from J, leaving 17 bases between them. The germline V gene has CDR1 ENHRY and CDR2 SYGVKD. CDR3 region: CAISGRNLLYEQYF. CDR3 sequence (DNA): TGTGCCATCTCGGGAAGGAACCTACTCTACGAGCAGTACTTC.

V gene TRBV28 combines with J gene TRBJ1-5; D is unclear. The CDR3 totals 13 residues. V was shortened by 7 bases and J by 4 bases, with 11 bases between the two germline ends. Germline V gene lookup returns CDR1 MDHEN and CDR2 SYDVKM. CDR3 nucleotides: TGTGCCAGCAAAGAAGAGTTGAATCAGCCCCAGCATTTT. Protein: CASKEELNQPQHF.

This chain links TRBV4-1 with TRBJ2-1; D ambiguous. V lost 0 bases to trimming and J lost 12 bases, with 15 bases between them. Germline CDR1 MGHRA, CDR2 YSYEKL. The CDR3 is 14 residues long. The CDR3 loop reads CASSQDSDALGQFF. Here the CDR3 DNA reads TGCGCCAGCAGCCAAGATTCAGACGCCTTGGGGCAGTTCTTC.

The V and J genes are TRBV6-1 and TRBJ1-2, with 7 bases identical to TRBD1. V dropped 4 bases and J dropped 8; count of bases not matched to a gene: 13. The germline CDR1 and CDR2 sequences are MNHNS and SASEGT. This CDR3 spans 15 amino acids. The CDR3 nucleotides are TGTGCCAGCAGTGGGAGCTCTACAGGGGTATTCGGCTACACCTTC. Translated, it gives CASSGSSTGVFGYTF.

The chain links TRBV13 to TRBJ2-7; weak D call: TRBD2 (6 bases). Per germline, CDR1 PRHDT and CDR2 FYEKMQ (reference sequence). There are 14 residues in the CDR3. Trimming took 0 bases from V and 3 from J, leaving 9 bases between them. CDR3 sequence (DNA): TGTGCCAGCAGCTTAGGGGGCGGGGACTACGAGCAGTACTTC. It yields the protein CASSLGGGDYEQYF.

Comment on this clone: Other nucleotide sequences from this sample produce the same CDR3. The gene calls are TRBV5-1 and TRBJ2-7, with no clear D. CDR3 length equals 11 residues. Per the germline V gene, CDR1 is SGHRS and CDR2 is YFSETQ. V was cut by 4 bases and J by 2 bases, with 4 bases left in between. CDR3: CASSPTYEQYF. The DNA for the CDR3 is TGCGCCAGCAGCCCCACCTACGAGCAGTACTTC.

Only a few counts were recorded for this clone. This chain joins TRBV12-5 and TRBJ2-5; D is unclear. V was trimmed by 4 bases and J by 1 base, leaving 13 bases between them. Germline loops: CDR1 LGHNT, CDR2 FRNRAP. The CDR3 runs to 15 residues. CDR3 in amino acids: CASGYTTDAQETQYF. CDR3 nucleotides: TGTGCTAGTGGTTACACAACAGATGCCCAAGAGACCCAGTACTTC.

CDR3 nucleotides: TGTGCCAGCAGCCACCCGAGGGGATCCGTCGGGGAGCTGTTTTTT. It translates to CASSHPRGSVGELFF. The gene calls are TRBV6-5 and TRBJ2-2, with D tentatively TRBD1 or TRBD2 (5 bases each). With 6 bases removed from V and 7 bases from J, the gap between germline ends came to 18 bases. The CDR3 consists of 15 residues. Per the germline V gene, CDR1 is MNHEY and CDR2 is SVGAGI.

The chain links TRBV28 to TRBJ2-1, with 12 bases aligning to TRBD2. Germline V gene data show CDR1 as MDHEN and CDR2 as SYDVKM. Losses at the gene ends were 6 bases for V and 3 bases for J; bases not matched to a gene: 15. The length of the CDR3 is 19 residues. CDR3 DNA: TGTGCCAGCAGCACCCTCGGGACTAGCGGGCTTAGGGGCTACAATGAGCAGTTCTTC. Protein product: CASSTLGTSGLRGYNEQFF.

This clone appeared once. The chain is built from TRBV7-9 and TRBJ2-2; D is perhaps TRBD2 (5 bases). The germline CDR1 and CDR2 sequences are SEHNR and FQNEAQ (reference sequence). The CDR3 sequence is 16 residues long. The V gene lost 5 bases and the J gene lost 0 bases, with 13 bases spanning the gap. The CDR3 reads CASSPLDFPNTGELFF. CDR3 bases: TGTGCCAGCAGCCCCTTGGACTTCCCGAACACCGGGGAGCTGTTTTTT. Full variable domain (remainder filled in from reference TRBV7-9 and TRBJ2-2): DTGVSQNPRHKITKRGQNVTFRCDPISEHNRLYWYRQTLGQGPEFLTYFQNEAQLEKSRLLSDRFSAERPKGSFSTLEIQRTEQGDSAMYLCASSPLDFPNTGELFFGEGSRLTVL.